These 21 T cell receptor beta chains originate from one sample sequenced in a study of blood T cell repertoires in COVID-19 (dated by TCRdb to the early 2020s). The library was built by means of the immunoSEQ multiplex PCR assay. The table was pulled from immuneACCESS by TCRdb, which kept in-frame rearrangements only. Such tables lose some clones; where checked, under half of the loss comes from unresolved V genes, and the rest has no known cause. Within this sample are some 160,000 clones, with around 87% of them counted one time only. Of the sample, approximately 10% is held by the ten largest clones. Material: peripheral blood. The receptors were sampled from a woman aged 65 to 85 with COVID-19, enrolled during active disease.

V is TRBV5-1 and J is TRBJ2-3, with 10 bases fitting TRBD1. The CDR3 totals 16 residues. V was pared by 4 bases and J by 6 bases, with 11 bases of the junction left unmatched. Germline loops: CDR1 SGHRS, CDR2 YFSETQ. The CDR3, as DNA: TGCGCCAGCAGCGCCAAACGGACAGGGGGAGGGGATACGCAGTATTTT. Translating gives CASSAKRTGGGDTQYF.

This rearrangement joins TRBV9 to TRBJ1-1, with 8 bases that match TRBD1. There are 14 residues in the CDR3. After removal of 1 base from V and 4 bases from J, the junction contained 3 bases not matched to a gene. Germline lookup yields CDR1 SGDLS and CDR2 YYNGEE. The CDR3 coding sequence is TGTGCCAGCAGCGTAAGACAGGGGTCCACTGAAGCTTTCTTT. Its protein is CASSVRQGSTEAFF.

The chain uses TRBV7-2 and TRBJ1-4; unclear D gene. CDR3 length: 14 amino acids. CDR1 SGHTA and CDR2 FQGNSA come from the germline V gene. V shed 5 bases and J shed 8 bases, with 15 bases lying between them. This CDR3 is CASSQTLLSEKLFF. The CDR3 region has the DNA TGTGCCAGCAGCCAGACCCTCCTTAGCGAAAAACTGTTTTTT.

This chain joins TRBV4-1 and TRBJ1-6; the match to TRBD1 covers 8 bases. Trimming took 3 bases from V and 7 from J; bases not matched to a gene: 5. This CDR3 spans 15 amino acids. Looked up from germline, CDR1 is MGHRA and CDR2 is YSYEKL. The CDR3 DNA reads TGCGCCAGCAGCCAGGGGACAGGCAAAAATTCACCCCTCCACTTT. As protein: CASSQGTGKNSPLHF.

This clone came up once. The CDR3 loop is CASSLPGGGPYEQYF. Here the CDR3 DNA reads TGTGCCAGCAGCTTGCCTGGCGGGGGGCCCTACGAGCAGTACTTC. The chain combines TRBV5-6 with TRBJ2-7; 8 bases map to TRBD2. Germline V gene sequence: CDR1 SGHDT, CDR2 YYEEEE. The CDR3 loop spans 15 amino acids. J lost 2 bases, V lost 1 base, and 5 bases had no gene match.

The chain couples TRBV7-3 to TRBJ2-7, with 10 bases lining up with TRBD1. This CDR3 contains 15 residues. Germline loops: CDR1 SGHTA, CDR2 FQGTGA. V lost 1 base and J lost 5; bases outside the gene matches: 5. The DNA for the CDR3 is TGTGCCAGCAGCTTAAGGGGACAGGGGTTCGACGAGCAGTACTTC. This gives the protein CASSLRGQGFDEQYF.

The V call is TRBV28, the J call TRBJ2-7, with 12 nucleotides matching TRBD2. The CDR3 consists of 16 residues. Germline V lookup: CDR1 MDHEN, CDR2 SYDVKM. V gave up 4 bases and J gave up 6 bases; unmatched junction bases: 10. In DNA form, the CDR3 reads TGTGCCAGCAGTTCCCCTAGCGGGGGGGCCAGGGCCGAGCAGTACTTC. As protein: CASSSPSGGARAEQYF.

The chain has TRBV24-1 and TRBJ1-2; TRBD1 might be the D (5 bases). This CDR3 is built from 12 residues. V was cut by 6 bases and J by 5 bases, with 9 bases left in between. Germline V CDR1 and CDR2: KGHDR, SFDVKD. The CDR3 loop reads CATSPGLYGYTF. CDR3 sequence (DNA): TGTGCCACCAGTCCAGGGCTGTATGGCTACACCTTC.

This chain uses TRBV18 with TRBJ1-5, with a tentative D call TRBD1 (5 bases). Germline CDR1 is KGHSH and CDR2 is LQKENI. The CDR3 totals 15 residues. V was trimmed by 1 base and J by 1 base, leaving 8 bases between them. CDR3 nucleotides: TGTGCCAGCTCACCACGGGGGGGAAGCAATCAGCCCCAGCATTTT. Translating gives CASSPRGGSNQPQHF.

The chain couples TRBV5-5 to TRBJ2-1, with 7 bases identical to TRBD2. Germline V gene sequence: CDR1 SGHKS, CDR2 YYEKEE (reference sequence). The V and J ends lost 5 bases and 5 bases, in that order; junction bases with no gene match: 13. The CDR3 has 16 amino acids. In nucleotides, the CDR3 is TGTGCCAGCAGTGGACGGCTAGCGGCGCCGAACAATGAGCAGTTCTTC. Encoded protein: CASSGRLAAPNNEQFF.

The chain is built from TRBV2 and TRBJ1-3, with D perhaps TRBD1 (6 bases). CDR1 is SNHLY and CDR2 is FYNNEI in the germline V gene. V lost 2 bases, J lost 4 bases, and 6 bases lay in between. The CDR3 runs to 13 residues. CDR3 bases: TGTGCCAGCAGTGAAAGGGGGGGAAACACCATATATTTT. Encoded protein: CASSERGGNTIYF.

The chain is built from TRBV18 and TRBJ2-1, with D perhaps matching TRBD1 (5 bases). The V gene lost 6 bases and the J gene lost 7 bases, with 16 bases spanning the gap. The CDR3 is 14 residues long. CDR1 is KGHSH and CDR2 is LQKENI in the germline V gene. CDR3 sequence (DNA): TGTGCCAGCTCCCGATCTTCCTCAGGGAATGAGCAGTTCTTC. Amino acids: CASSRSSSGNEQFF.

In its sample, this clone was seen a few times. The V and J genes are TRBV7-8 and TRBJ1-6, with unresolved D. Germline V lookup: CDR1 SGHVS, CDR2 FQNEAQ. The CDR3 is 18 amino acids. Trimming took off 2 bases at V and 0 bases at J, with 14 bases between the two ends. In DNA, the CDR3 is TGTGCCAGCAGCTTAAGGCCGCCGAGGAGCTCCTATAATTCACCCCTCCACTTT. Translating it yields CASSLRPPRSSYNSPLHF.

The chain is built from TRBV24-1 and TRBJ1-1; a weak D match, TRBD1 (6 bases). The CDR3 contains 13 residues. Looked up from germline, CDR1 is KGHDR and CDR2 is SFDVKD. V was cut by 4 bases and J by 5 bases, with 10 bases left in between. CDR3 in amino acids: CATSEPGETEAFF. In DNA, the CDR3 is TGTGCCACCAGTGAGCCAGGGGAGACTGAAGCTTTCTTT.

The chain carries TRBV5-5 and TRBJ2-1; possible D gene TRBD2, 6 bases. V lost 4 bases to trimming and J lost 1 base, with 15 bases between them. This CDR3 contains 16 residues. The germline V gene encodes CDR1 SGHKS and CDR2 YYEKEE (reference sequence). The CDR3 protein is CASSPSWAGSYNEQFF. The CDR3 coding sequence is TGTGCCAGCAGCCCCTCCTGGGCGGGGTCCTACAATGAGCAGTTCTTC. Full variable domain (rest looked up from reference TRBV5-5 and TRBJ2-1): DAGVTQSPTHLIKTRGQQVTLRCSPISGHKSVSWYQQVLGQGPQFIFQYYEKEERGRGNFPDRFSARQFPNYSSELNVNALLLGDSALYLCASSPSWAGSYNEQFFGPGTRLTVL.

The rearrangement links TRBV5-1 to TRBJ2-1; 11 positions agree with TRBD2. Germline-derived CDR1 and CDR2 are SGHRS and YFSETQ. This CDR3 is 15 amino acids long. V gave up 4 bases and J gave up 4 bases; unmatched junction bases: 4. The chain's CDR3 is CASSLGLAAYNEQFF. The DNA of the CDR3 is TGCGCCAGCAGCCTGGGACTAGCGGCATACAATGAGCAGTTCTTC. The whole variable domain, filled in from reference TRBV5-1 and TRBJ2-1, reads KAGVTQTPRYLIKTRGQQVTLSCSPISGHRSVSWYQQTPGQGLQFLFEYFSETQRNKGNFPGRFSGRQFSNSRSEMNVSTLELGDSALYLCASSLGLAAYNEQFFGPGTRLTVL.

The CDR3 sequence is CASSVERDTQYF. CDR3 sequence (DNA): TGTGCCAGCAGCGTAGAGCGGGATACGCAGTATTTT. The rearrangement joins TRBV9 to TRBJ2-3; maybe TRBD2 (5 bases). V lost 0 bases and J 6 bases, leaving 5 bases between the germline ends. Per the germline V gene, CDR1 is SGDLS and CDR2 is YYNGEE. The CDR3 runs 12 residues.

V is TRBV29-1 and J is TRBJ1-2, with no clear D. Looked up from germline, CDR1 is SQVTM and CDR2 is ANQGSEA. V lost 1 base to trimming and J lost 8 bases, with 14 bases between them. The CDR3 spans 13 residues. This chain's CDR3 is CSVEGFAALGYTF. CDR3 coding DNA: TGCAGCGTTGAAGGATTTGCGGCGTTAGGCTACACCTTC.

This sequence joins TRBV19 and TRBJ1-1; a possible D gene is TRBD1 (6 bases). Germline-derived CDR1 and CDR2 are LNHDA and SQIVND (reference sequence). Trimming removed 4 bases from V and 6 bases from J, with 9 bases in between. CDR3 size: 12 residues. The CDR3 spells CASSKDSPEAFF. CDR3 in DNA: TGTGCCAGTAGTAAGGACAGCCCTGAAGCTTTCTTT.

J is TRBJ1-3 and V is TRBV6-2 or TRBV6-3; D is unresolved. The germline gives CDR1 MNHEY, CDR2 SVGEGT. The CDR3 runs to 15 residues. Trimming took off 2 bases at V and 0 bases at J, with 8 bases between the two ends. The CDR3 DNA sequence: TGTGCCAGCAGTTACGGGCTGATCTCTGGAAACACCATATATTTT. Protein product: CASSYGLISGNTIYF.

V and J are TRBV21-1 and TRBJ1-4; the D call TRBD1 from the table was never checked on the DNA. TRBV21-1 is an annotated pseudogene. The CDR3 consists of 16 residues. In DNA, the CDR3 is TGTGCCAGCAGCAAAGTGGGTCAGGGTCTGAATGAAAAACTGTTTTTT. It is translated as CASSKVGQGLNEKLFF.